These T cell receptor beta chains were read from a single sample in a study of T cells after yellow fever vaccination. TCRdb called the 5' RACE reads again in MiXCR, with one record for every CDR3 protein. The sample includes about 300,000 distinct CDR3 sequences, approximately 7% of them seen just once. Sequenced here: PBMCs, sampled around 45 days after the first yellow fever vaccination. These TCRs come from a man younger than 35 who received the YFV17D yellow fever vaccine. Each CDR3 is given with its conserved first and last residue. Fields, in order: J gene, V gene, CDR3 protein.

TRBJ2-5 TRBV24-1 CATYPRDSETQYF
TRBJ2-5 TRBV4-3 CASSPTTTEETQYF
TRBJ1-1 TRBV7-2 CASSPSLDMNTEAFF
TRBJ2-7 TRBV6-2/TRBV6-3 CASSRNRDSYEQYF
TRBJ1-1 TRBV11-1 CASSYTMFGRRMNTEAFF
TRBJ1-6 TRBV5-4 CASRGDSNSPLHF
TRBJ2-1 TRBV2 CASSEPTLWGEQFF
TRBJ1-6 TRBV6-2/TRBV6-3 CASSNYSPLHF
TRBJ2-1 TRBV9 CASSVGLTTYNEQFF
TRBJ2-1 TRBV20-1 CSARYQRLAGGSSYNEQFF
TRBJ2-5 TRBV18 CASSPYPPETQYF
TRBJ2-7 TRBV5-1 CASHEGNLYEQYF
TRBJ2-2 TRBV20-1 CSAPGGGNTGELFF
TRBJ2-1 TRBV6-6 CASAAYNEQFF
TRBJ1-1 TRBV5-4 CASSLEVWENTEAFF
TRBJ2-2 TRBV5-1 CASSPSGGTGELFF
TRBJ2-3 TRBV6-5 CASSYSLQGHADTQYF
TRBJ2-1 TRBV27 CASSSPRTVSYNEQFF
TRBJ2-1 TRBV5-6 CASSPGTPLREQFF
TRBJ2-3 TRBV7-3 CASSLMGGTTDTQYF
TRBJ1-2 TRBV10-3 CAISEGGRSYGYTF
TRBJ2-4 TRBV12-3/TRBV12-4 CASKLRGSVDIQYF
TRBJ2-1 TRBV7-9 CASSLELASYNEQFF
TRBJ2-3 TRBV5-1 CASSSGVPVNTQYF
TRBJ2-3 TRBV5-1 CASSPGQTYTDTQYF
TRBJ2-2 TRBV4-1 CASSQGDSYTGELFF
TRBJ1-4 TRBV29-1 CSVEGTATNEKLFF
TRBJ2-1 TRBV5-1 CASSLNLGGPQYEQFF
TRBJ2-1 TRBV7-2 CASSFHISSYNEQFF
TRBJ1-5 TRBV7-8 CASSLASRGNQPQHF
TRBJ2-7 TRBV18 CASSPGTSPPYEQYF
TRBJ1-1 TRBV29-1 CSVVVGTGGAEAFF
TRBJ2-1 TRBV7-3 CASSLGDTGNEQFF
TRBJ1-5 TRBV7-2 CASSFLGIDQPQHF
TRBJ2-3 TRBV3-1 CATGLSRLAGFTDTQYF
TRBJ2-1 TRBV9 CASSGRDYHNEQFF
TRBJ1-1 TRBV25-1 CASGPLTSGKNTEAFF
TRBJ2-5 TRBV13 CASSLKVGRGETQYF
TRBJ2-7 TRBV20-1 CSAFATSSYEQYF